This T cell receptor beta chain was captured in a study of cytomegalovirus exposure and HLA in healthy donors. Regarding the study as a whole: Most TCR sequences were uncommon, yet certain public TCRs appeared in many donors. DRB1 had the most TCR associations and HLA-C the fewest, a later analysis found, with rates varying by HLA locus.

This PCR relied on a set of 60 Vbeta primers and 13 Jbeta primers. Profiling relied on immunoSEQ multiplex PCR, and the TCRdb table lists in-frame clones only, not all of them. The sample contains 150,000 or so clones, approximately 70% of which appear only once. About this clone: Its specificity is not known.

The germline V and J ends were trimmed by 7 bases and 7 bases, with 17 bases remaining between them. The CDR3 runs to 13 residues. The germline V gene has CDR1 SGHAT and CDR2 FQNNGV. The V and J genes are TRBV11-2 and TRBJ2-7; perhaps TRBD1 as D (6 bases). This TCR was recovered from a human donor in good health. Sequenced sample: PBMCs. The CDR3 DNA reads as TGTGCCAGCAAACAGGGCCCCTCTAGGGAGCAGTACTTC. As protein: CASKQGPSREQYF.